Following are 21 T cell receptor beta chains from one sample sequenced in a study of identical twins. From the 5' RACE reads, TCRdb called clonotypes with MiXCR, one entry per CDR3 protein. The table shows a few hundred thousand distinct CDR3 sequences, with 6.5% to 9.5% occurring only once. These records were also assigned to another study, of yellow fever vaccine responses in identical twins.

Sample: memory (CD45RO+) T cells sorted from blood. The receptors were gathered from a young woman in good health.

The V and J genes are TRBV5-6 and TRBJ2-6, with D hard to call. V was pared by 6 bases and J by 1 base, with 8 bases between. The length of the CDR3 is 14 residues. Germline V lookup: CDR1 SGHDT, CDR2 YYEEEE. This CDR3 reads CASNRKSGANVLTF. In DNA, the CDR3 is TGTGCCAGCAACCGAAAATCTGGGGCCAACGTCCTGACTTTC.

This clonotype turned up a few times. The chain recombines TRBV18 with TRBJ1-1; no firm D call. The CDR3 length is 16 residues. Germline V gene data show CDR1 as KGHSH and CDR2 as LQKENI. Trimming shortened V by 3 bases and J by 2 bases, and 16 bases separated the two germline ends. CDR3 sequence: CASSPPGGSPNTEAFF. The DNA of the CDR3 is TGTGCCAGCTCACCCCCGGGAGGGAGCCCCAACACTGAAGCTTTCTTT.

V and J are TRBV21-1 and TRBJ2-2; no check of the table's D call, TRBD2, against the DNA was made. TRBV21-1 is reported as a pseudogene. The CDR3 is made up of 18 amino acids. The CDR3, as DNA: TGTGCCAGCAGCAAAAGGCCCTTTTTACTAGCGGGGGCGGGGGAGCTGATTTTT. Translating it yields CASSKRPFLLAGAGELIF.

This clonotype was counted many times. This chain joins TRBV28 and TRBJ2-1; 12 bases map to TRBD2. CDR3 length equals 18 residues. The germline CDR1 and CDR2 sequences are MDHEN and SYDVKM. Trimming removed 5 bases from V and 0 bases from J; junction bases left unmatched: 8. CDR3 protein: CASSPSTSGRTSYNEQFF. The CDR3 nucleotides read TGTGCCAGCAGTCCTTCCACTAGCGGGAGGACCTCCTACAATGAGCAGTTCTTC.

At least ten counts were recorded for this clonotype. DNA for the CDR3: TGCAGTGCCCTAGGGACATACACCGGGGAGCTGTTTTTT. Amino acid sequence: CSALGTYTGELFF. The chain couples TRBV20-1 to TRBJ2-2, with a weak D call TRBD1 (6 bases). The CDR3 contains 13 residues. Germline V CDR1 and CDR2: DFQATT, SNEGSKA (reference sequence). V dropped 6 bases and J dropped 3 bases, with 11 bases sitting between them.

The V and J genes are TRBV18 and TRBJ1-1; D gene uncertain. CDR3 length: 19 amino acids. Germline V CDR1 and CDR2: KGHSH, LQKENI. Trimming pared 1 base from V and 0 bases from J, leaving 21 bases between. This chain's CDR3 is CASSPLNAAGSGLNTEAFF. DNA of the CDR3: TGTGCCAGCTCACCACTAAACGCCGCCGGCTCTGGTTTGAACACTGAAGCTTTCTTT.

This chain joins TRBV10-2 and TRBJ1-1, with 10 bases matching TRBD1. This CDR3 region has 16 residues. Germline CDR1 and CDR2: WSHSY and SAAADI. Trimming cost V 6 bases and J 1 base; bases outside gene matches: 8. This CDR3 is CASRRTGGSGNTEAFF. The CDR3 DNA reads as TGCGCCAGCAGGCGGACAGGGGGGTCGGGGAACACTGAAGCTTTCTTT.

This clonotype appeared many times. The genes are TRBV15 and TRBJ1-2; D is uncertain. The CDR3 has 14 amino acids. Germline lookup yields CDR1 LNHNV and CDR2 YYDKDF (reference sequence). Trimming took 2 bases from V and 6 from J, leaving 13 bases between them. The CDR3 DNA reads TGTGCCACCAGCAGACCGGAGGGTACCGATGGCTACACCTTC. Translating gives CATSRPEGTDGYTF.

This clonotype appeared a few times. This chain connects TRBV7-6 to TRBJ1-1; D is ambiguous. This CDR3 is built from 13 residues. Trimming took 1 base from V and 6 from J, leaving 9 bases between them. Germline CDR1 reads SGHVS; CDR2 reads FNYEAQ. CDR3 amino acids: CASSLVKKAEAFF. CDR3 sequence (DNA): TGTGCCAGCAGCTTAGTTAAGAAGGCTGAAGCTTTCTTT.

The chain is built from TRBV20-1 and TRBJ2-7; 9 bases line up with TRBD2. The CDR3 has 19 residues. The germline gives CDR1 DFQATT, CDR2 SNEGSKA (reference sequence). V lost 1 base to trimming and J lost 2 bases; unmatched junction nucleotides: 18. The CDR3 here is CSARGGAGSTLAGTYEQYF. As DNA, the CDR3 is TGCAGTGCTAGAGGAGGTGCAGGCTCCACCCTAGCGGGAACCTACGAGCAGTACTTC.

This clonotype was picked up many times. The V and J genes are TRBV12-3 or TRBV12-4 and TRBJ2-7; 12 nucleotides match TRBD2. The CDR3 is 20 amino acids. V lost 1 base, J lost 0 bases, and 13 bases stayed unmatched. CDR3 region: CASSLVVRTSGALISYEQYF. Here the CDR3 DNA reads TGTGCCAGCAGTTTAGTTGTTAGGACTAGCGGGGCCCTTATCTCCTACGAGCAGTACTTC.

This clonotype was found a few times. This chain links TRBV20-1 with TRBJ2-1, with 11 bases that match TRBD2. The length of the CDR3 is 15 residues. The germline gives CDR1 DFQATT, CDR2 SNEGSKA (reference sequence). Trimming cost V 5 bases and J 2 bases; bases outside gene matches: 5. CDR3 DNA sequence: TGCAGTGCTTATACTAGCGGGAGTACCTACAATGAGCAGTTCTTC. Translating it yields CSAYTSGSTYNEQFF.

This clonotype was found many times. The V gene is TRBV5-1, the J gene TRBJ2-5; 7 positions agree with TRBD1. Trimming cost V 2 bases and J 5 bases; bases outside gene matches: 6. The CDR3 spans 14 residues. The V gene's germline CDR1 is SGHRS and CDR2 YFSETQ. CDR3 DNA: TGCGCCAGCAGCTTCCACAGGGGTGGCGAGACCCAGTACTTC. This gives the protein CASSFHRGGETQYF.

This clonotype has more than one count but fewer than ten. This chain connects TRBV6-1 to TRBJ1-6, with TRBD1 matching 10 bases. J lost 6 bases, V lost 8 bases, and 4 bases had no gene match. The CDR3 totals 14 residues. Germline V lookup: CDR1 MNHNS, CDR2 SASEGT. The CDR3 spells CASQDRGANSPLHF. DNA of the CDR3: TGTGCCAGCCAGGACAGGGGGGCTAATTCACCCCTCCACTTT.

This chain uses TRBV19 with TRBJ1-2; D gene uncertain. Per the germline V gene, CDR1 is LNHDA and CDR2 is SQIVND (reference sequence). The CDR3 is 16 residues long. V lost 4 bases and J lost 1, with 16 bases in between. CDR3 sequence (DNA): TGTGCCAGTAGTACCCCTGGCACAGACTTTAACTATGGCTACACCTTC. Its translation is CASSTPGTDFNYGYTF.

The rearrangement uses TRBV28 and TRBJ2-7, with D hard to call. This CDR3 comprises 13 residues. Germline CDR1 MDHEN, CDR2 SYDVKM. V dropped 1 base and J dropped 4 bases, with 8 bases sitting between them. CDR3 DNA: TGTGCCAGCAGTTTATCTGGGGAATACGAGCAGTACTTC. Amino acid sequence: CASSLSGEYEQYF.

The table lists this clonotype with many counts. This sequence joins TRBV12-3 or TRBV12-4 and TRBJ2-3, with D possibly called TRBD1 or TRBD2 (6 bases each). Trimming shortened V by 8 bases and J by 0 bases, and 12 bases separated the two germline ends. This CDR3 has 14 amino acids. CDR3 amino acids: CASCIGGSTDTQYF. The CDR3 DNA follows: TGTGCCAGCTGCATAGGGGGGAGCACAGATACGCAGTATTTT.

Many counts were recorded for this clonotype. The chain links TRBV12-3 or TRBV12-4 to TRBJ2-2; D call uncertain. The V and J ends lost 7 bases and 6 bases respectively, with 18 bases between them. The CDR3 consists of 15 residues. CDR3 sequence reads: CASMSPGEMAGELFF. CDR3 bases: TGTGCCAGCATGAGCCCGGGCGAAATGGCCGGGGAGCTGTTTTTT.

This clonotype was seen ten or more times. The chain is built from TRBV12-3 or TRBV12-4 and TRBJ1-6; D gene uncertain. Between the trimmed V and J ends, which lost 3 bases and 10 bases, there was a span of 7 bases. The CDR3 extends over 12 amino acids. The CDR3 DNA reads TGTGCCAGCAGTTTGGTGGGGTCACCCCTCCACTTT. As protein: CASSLVGSPLHF.

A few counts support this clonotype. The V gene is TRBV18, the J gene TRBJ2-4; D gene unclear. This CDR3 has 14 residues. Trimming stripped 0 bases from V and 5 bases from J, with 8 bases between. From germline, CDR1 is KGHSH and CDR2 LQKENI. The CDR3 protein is CASSPPSAENIQYF. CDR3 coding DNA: TGTGCCAGCTCACCACCCTCGGCAGAAAACATTCAGTACTTC.

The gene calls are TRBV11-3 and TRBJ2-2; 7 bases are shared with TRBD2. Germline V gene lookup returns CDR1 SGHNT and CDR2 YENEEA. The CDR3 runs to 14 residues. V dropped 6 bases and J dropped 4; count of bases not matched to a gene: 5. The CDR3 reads CASSWSGGTGELFF. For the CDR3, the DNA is TGTGCCAGCAGTTGGTCGGGGGGCACCGGGGAGCTGTTTTTT.